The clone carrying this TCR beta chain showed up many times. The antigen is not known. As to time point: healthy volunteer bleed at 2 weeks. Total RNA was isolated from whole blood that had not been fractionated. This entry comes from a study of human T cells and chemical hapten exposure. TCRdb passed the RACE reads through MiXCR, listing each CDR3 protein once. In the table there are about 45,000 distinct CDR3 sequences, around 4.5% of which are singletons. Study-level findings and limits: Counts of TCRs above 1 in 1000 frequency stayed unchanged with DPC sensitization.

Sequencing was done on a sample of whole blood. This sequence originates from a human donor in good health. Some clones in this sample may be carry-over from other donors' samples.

The CDR3 sequence: CASSYFTTTDTQYF. The CDR3 DNA is TGTGCCAGCAGTTACTTTACCACTACAGATACGCAGTATTTT. V gene TRBV27 combines with J gene TRBJ2-3, with D unclear. Deletions cut 4 bases from V and 3 bases from J, with 11 bases between. The CDR3 runs to 14 residues. Germline V gives CDR1 MNHEY, CDR2 SMNVEV (reference sequence).